The 14 T cell receptor beta chains given below trace back to one sample, sequenced in a study of T cells expressing NK-cell markers. Each CDR3 protein gets one entry in TCRdb, which reprocessed the 5' RACE reads and gives no DNA. The listing contains 150,000 to 170,000 distinct CDR3 sequences. Sequencing was done on a sample of blood T cells: a sorted CD56 or NKG2C T cell subset, CD4+ or CD8+ T cells, or bulk PBMC T cells (not recorded which). The receptors here all came from a woman aged 50 to 60 in good health.

The chain employs TRBV30 and TRBJ2-2; with no DNA, the TCRdb D assignment of TRBD1 cannot be verified. This CDR3 comprises 14 residues. CDR1 GTSNPN and CDR2 SVGIG come from the germline V gene (reference sequence). CDR3 sequence: CAWSPLAETGELFF. Complete variable domain (other parts from reference TRBV30 and TRBJ2-2): SQTIHQWPATLVQPVGSPLSLECTVEGTSNPNLYWYRQAAGRGLQLLFYSVGIGQISSEVPQNLSASRPQDRQFILSSKKLLLSDSGFYLCAWSPLAETGELFFGEGSRLTVL.

CDR3 loop: CATSDLVTPPYEQYF. The chain couples TRBV24-1 to TRBJ2-7. CDR1 KGHDR and CDR2 SFDVKD come from the germline V gene. CDR3 length equals 15 residues.

J is TRBJ2-1 and V is TRBV7-8. CDR3 length: 15 residues. The germline CDR1 and CDR2 sequences are SGHVS and FQNEAQ. The CDR3 loop is CATRSNYEVVDEQFF.

This sequence joins TRBV7-9 and TRBJ2-2. The CDR3 is made up of 13 amino acids. The germline V gene has CDR1 SEHNR and CDR2 FQNEAQ (reference sequence). CDR3 amino acids: CASDGTNTGELFF.

CDR3: CASSYEGGWTVYGYTF. V is TRBV6-5 and J is TRBJ1-2; the D gene TCRdb calls, TRBD1, cannot be checked with no DNA. From germline, CDR1 is MNHEY and CDR2 SVGAGI. This CDR3 has 16 residues.

The rearrangement joins TRBV5-6 to TRBJ2-7. Germline values: CDR1 SGHDT, CDR2 YYEEEE. The CDR3 is made up of 13 amino acids. CDR3 in amino acids: CASSSGISYEQYF.

The rearrangement uses TRBV20-1 and TRBJ2-7. The CDR3 spans 13 residues. Germline V CDR1 and CDR2: DFQATT, SNEGSKA (reference sequence). CDR3 in amino acids: CSASLGDSYEQYF.

The chain carries TRBV11-2 and TRBJ2-5; TCRdb picks TRBD1, but there is no DNA to check that call. Germline-derived CDR1 and CDR2 are SGHAT and FQNNGV. This CDR3 comprises 16 residues. The CDR3: CASSARGTGEQETQYF.

This chain joins TRBV4-1 and TRBJ2-3. The CDR3 loop spans 12 amino acids. CDR1 is MGHRA and CDR2 is YSYEKL in the germline V gene. This chain's CDR3 is CATQDSTDTQYF.

The J gene is TRBJ2-4, the V gene TRBV5-1. Germline V gene sequence: CDR1 SGHRS, CDR2 YFSETQ. This CDR3 has 16 amino acids. This chain's CDR3 is CASSLPLLEAKNIQYF.

V gene TRBV3-1 combines with J gene TRBJ2-3; TCRdb proposes TRBD2, but this gene call is untestable without DNA. Germline CDR1 reads LGHDT; CDR2 reads YNNKEL (reference sequence). This CDR3 region has 16 residues. CDR3: CASSPILGGRPDTQYF.

This chain joins TRBV27 and TRBJ1-6; TCRdb's D gene call, TRBD1, goes unchecked for lack of DNA. Germline V CDR1 and CDR2: MNHEY, SMNVEV (reference sequence). CDR3 length: 13 amino acids. CDR3 loop: CASSLWGARPLHF.

This chain uses TRBV2 with TRBJ2-4; TCRdb picks TRBD1, but there is no DNA to check that call. From germline, CDR1 is SNHLY and CDR2 FYNNEI. There are 13 residues in the CDR3. CDR3 protein: CASSSPSGAIQYF.

The chain joins TRBV7-2 to TRBJ2-7. CDR1 SGHTA and CDR2 FQGNSA come from the germline V gene. The CDR3 is 14 residues long. The CDR3 spells CASSLGIRTYEQYF.